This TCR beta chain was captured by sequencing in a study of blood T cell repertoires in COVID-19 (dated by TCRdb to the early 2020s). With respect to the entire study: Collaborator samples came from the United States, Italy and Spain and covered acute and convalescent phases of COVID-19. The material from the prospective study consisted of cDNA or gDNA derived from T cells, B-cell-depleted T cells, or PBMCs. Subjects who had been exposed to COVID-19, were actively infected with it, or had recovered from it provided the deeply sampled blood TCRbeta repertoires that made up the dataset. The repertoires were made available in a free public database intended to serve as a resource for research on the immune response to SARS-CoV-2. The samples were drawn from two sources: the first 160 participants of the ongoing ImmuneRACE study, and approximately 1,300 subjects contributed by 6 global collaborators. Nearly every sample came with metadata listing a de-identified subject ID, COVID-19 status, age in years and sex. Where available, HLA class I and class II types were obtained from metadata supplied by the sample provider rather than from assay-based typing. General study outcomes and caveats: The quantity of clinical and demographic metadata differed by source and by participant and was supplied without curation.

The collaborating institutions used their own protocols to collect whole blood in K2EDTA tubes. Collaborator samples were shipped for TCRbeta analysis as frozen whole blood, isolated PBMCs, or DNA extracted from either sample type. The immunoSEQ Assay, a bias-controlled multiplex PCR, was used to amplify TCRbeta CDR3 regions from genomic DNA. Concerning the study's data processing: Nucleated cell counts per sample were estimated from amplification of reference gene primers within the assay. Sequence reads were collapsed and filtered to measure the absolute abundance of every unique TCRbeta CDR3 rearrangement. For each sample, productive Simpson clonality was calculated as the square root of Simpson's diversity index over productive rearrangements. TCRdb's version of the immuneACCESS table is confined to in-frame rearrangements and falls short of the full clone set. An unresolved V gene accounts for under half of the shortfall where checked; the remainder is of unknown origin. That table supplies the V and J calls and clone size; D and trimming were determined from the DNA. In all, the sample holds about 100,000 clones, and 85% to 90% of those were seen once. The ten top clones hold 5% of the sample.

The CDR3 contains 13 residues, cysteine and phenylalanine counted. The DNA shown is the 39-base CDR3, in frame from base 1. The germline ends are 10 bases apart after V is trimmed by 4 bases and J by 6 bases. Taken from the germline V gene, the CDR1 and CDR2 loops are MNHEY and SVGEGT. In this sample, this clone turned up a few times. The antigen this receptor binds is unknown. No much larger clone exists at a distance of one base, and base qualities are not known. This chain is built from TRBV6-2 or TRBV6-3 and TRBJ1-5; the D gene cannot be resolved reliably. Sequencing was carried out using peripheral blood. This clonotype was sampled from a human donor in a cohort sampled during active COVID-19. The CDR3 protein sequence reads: CASSFRGSQPQHF. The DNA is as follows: TGTGCCAGCAGTTTTCGGGGAAGTCAGCCCCAGCATTTT.